The present TCR beta chain was sequenced within a study of cytomegalovirus exposure and HLA in healthy donors. This CDR3 region has 15 residues. V shed 4 bases and J shed 4 bases, with 16 bases lying between them. In germline, CDR1 is LNHDA, CDR2 SQIVND (reference sequence). The PCR was carried out with 60 Vbeta primers and 13 Jbeta primers. Clones were read by immunoSEQ multiplex PCR, and TCRdb kept only the in-frame ones, dropping some. This sample carries about 210,000 clones, approximately 79% of them seen once, and the ten largest clones take 1.5% to 2%. V gene TRBV19 combines with J gene TRBJ2-5; weak D call: TRBD2 (5 bases). The source is a male donor in good health and CMV-seronegative. The sequencing sample was made of PBMCs. The CDR3 is CASSKSSPRGETQYF. CDR3 sequence (DNA): TGTGCCAGTAGTAAGTCTAGCCCCCGGGGAGAGACCCAGTACTTC. Based on the CDR3 plus reference TRBV19 and TRBJ2-5, the full variable domain is DGGITQSPKYLFRKEGQNVTLSCEQNLNHDAMYWYRQDPGQGLRLIYYSQIVNDFQKGDIAEGYSVSREKKESFPLTVTSAQKNPTAFYLCASSKSSPRGETQYFGPGTRLLVL.